Each of the 24 T cell receptor beta chains below was sequenced from the same sample in a study of T cells in Graves' hyperthyroidism and ophthalmopathy. Amplification targeted TCR beta CDR3 regions from RNA transcripts. The TCR CDR3 first-round RT-PCR relied on the HTBI primer set. TCRdb re-called the multiplex PCR reads with MiXCR, one entry per CDR3 protein. This sample has approximately 380,000 distinct CDR3 sequences; approximately 19% occur once, and the top ten carry approximately 4%. The material sequenced was blood. The receptors originated from a woman aged 18-30 years with Graves' hyperthyroidism.

This clonotype was recorded many times. The V call is TRBV24-1, the J call TRBJ2-5; D is perhaps TRBD1 or TRBD2 (5 bases each). The CDR3 loop spans 16 amino acids. The V end lost 0 bases, the J end lost 0 bases, and 10 bases lay between the germline ends. Germline values: CDR1 KGHDR, CDR2 SFDVKD. DNA of the CDR3: TGTGCCACCAGTGATTTGTCGGGACCGTACCAAGAGACCCAGTACTTC. Its translation is CATSDLSGPYQETQYF.

The rearrangement links TRBV10-3 to TRBJ2-2; D is undetermined. Germline V lookup: CDR1 ENHRY, CDR2 SYGVKD. Trimming removed 6 bases from V and 7 bases from J, with 12 bases in between. The CDR3 is 13 residues long. CDR3 nucleotides: TGTGCCATCAGGGAGACGTCCATCGGGGAGCTGTTTTTT. It is translated as CAIRETSIGELFF.

The J gene is TRBJ2-2, the V gene TRBV19; TRBD1 or TRBD2 may be the D gene (5 bases each). Germline-derived CDR1 and CDR2 are LNHDA and SQIVND (reference sequence). This CDR3 is built from 14 residues. The germline V and J ends were trimmed by 3 bases and 0 bases, with 5 bases remaining between them. The chain's CDR3 is CASSMGANTGELFF. In DNA form, the CDR3 reads TGTGCCAGTAGTATGGGGGCGAACACCGGGGAGCTGTTTTTT.

This clonotype has a count of ten or more. This chain connects TRBV7-8 to TRBJ2-7, with D maybe TRBD1 (6 bases). Germline V gene data show CDR1 as SGHVS and CDR2 as FQNEAQ. The V gene lost 5 bases and the J gene lost 4 bases, with 9 bases spanning the gap. The CDR3 extends over 12 amino acids. The CDR3 nucleotides are TGTGCCAGCAGCCACACAGGGTACGAGCAGTACTTC. Encoded protein: CASSHTGYEQYF.

This clonotype was seen many times. The V gene is TRBV6-1, the J gene TRBJ2-5; 9 bases agree with TRBD2. This CDR3 region has 18 residues. With V trimmed by 7 bases and J by 4 bases, 19 bases remained unmatched. Germline loops: CDR1 MNHNS, CDR2 SASEGT. The CDR3 coding sequence is TGTGCCAGCACCACACGGGCTAGCGGGGTGGACCAGGGAGAGACCCAGTACTTC. Residues: CASTTRASGVDQGETQYF.

This clonotype was detected many times. The chain is built from TRBV6-5 and TRBJ2-4, with 8 bases fitting TRBD2. In germline, CDR1 is MNHEY, CDR2 SVGAGI. The CDR3 extends over 15 amino acids. The V and J ends lost 2 bases and 6 bases, in that order; junction bases with no gene match: 6. This CDR3 reads CASSYQAGEGNIQYF. The DNA for the CDR3 is TGTGCCAGCAGTTACCAAGCGGGGGAGGGAAACATTCAGTACTTC.

This clonotype was recorded many times. The rearrangement uses TRBV14 and TRBJ1-1; weak D call: TRBD1 (5 bases). The V gene's germline CDR1 is SGHDN and CDR2 FVKESK. Trimming cost V 4 bases and J 4 bases, with 16 bases left between them. The CDR3 runs 15 residues. CDR3 coding DNA: TGTGCCAGCAGCCCCCTATCGACAGCAGGCACTGAAGCTTTCTTT. Translation: CASSPLSTAGTEAFF.

This clonotype has ten or more counts. This chain links TRBV27 with TRBJ1-5; D unclear. The germline V gene has CDR1 MNHEY and CDR2 SMNVEV (reference sequence). V lost 4 bases, J lost 2 bases, and 12 bases lay in between. The CDR3 totals 15 residues. The CDR3 spells CASSSDTTGNQPQHF. For the CDR3, the DNA is TGTGCCAGCAGTTCAGACACGACGGGCAATCAGCCCCAGCATTTT.

J is TRBJ1-5 and V is TRBV12-5; maybe TRBD1 (5 bases). V was pared by 3 bases and J by 6 bases, with 18 bases between. The CDR3 has 16 amino acids. Germline V gene data show CDR1 as LGHNT and CDR2 as FRNRAP. CDR3 loop: CASGFVNPGRIQPQHF. DNA of the CDR3: TGTGCTAGTGGTTTCGTCAATCCGGGACGAATTCAGCCCCAGCATTTT.

The J gene is TRBJ2-7, the V gene TRBV6-2 or TRBV6-3; 7 bases line up with TRBD1. With 4 bases clipped from V and 6 bases from J, the junction kept 9 bases outside the gene matches. The CDR3 is 14 residues long. Germline values: CDR1 MNHEY, CDR2 SVGEGT. CDR3 DNA: TGTGCCAGCAGTTCCGGGACAGCGGTTGGCGAGCAGTACTTC. Protein: CASSSGTAVGEQYF.

The chain carries TRBV6-1 and TRBJ2-7; TRBD2 matches at 9 bases. This CDR3 is built from 15 residues. Germline V gene lookup returns CDR1 MNHNS and CDR2 SASEGT. The ends lost 1 base at V and 3 bases at J; junction bases unmatched: 4. CDR3 in amino acids: CASSEVSGGFYEQYF. CDR3 coding DNA: TGTGCCAGCAGTGAAGTTAGCGGGGGCTTCTACGAGCAGTACTTC.

This clonotype was recorded many times. V usage is TRBV6-6 and J usage is TRBJ1-1; no firm D call. The germline V gene has CDR1 MNHNY and CDR2 SVGAGI (reference sequence). The CDR3 totals 13 residues. Trimming left V 0 bases short and J 2 bases short, with 4 bases between. The CDR3 nucleotides read TGTGCCAGCAGTTACTCGATCAACACTGAAGCTTTCTTT. Encoded protein: CASSYSINTEAFF.

This clonotype was observed many times. V is TRBV7-3 and J is TRBJ2-7; 12 bases are a match to TRBD2. The trim removed 4 bases at V and 4 bases at J, leaving 5 bases unmatched. The CDR3 loop spans 15 amino acids. CDR1 and CDR2 from the germline V gene are SGHTA and FQGTGA. The CDR3 coding sequence is TGTGCCAGCAGCTCGGGACTAGCGGGCATTTACGAGCAGTACTTC. It yields the protein CASSSGLAGIYEQYF. The variable domain in full, with the rest retrieved from reference TRBV7-3 and TRBJ2-7, is GAGVSQTPSNKVTEKGKYVELRCDPISGHTALYWYRQSLGQGPEFLIYFQGTGAADDSGLPNDRFFAVRPEGSVSTLKIQRTERGDSAVYLCASSSGLAGIYEQYFGPGTRLTVT.

This chain connects TRBV18 to TRBJ1-1, with TRBD1 matching 11 bases. The V segment lost 5 bases and the J segment 4 bases; nucleotides outside the gene matches: 3. The CDR3 is made up of 14 amino acids. From germline, CDR1 is KGHSH and CDR2 LQKENI. CDR3 bases: TGTGCCAGCTCAAAGGGGACAGGGGGCACTGAAGCTTTCTTT. Encoded protein: CASSKGTGGTEAFF. The full variable domain, with the rest looked up from reference TRBV18 and TRBJ1-1, is NAGVMQNPRHLVRRRGQEARLRCSPMKGHSHVYWYRQLPEEGLKFMVYLQKENIIDESGMPKERFSAEFPKEGPSILRIQQVVRGDSAAYFCASSKGTGGTEAFFGQGTRLTVV.

The chain has TRBV7-8 and TRBJ2-7, with 8 bases that match TRBD2. The germline V gene encodes CDR1 SGHVS and CDR2 FQNEAQ. V gave up 1 base and J gave up 4 bases; unmatched junction bases: 9. The CDR3 contains 16 residues. The CDR3 region is CASSLEGLAGEYEQYF. CDR3 DNA: TGTGCCAGCAGCTTAGAGGGCCTAGCGGGCGAATACGAGCAGTACTTC.

There are a few counts of this clonotype. This chain joins TRBV30 and TRBJ2-2; 8 positions agree with TRBD2. In germline, CDR1 is GTSNPN, CDR2 SVGIG (reference sequence). The junction had 5 bases not matched to a gene; V was cut back by 5 bases and J by 3 bases. The CDR3 totals 14 residues. The CDR3: CAWLPGGYTGELFF. Here the CDR3 DNA reads TGTGCCTGGTTACCGGGGGGGTACACCGGGGAGCTGTTTTTT.

This clonotype was detected ten times or more. The genes are TRBV6-5 and TRBJ1-1; perhaps TRBD1 as D (6 bases). The CDR3 contains 13 residues. CDR1 MNHEY and CDR2 SVGAGI come from the germline V gene. Trimming took 4 bases from V and 1 from J, leaving 7 bases between them. This CDR3 reads CASSSGQNTEAFF. CDR3 coding DNA: TGTGCCAGCAGTTCGGGACAGAACACTGAAGCTTTCTTT.

This clonotype was counted many times. The V call is TRBV11-2, the J call TRBJ1-3; no firm D call. The CDR3 loop spans 14 amino acids. V was trimmed by 0 bases and J by 3 bases, leaving 6 bases between them. Germline CDR1 and CDR2: SGHAT and FQNNGV. CDR3 in amino acids: CASSLEQYGNTIYF. In DNA form, the CDR3 reads TGTGCCAGCAGCTTAGAACAGTATGGAAACACCATATATTTT.

This clonotype showed up many times. The V and J genes are TRBV10-3 and TRBJ1-2, with D possibly being TRBD1 (5 bases). The germline V and J ends were trimmed by 9 bases and 7 bases, with 21 bases remaining between them. Germline loops: CDR1 ENHRY, CDR2 SYGVKD. This CDR3 has 14 amino acids. CDR3 amino acids: CAISGGDPRRGYTF. In DNA, the CDR3 is TGTGCCATATCCGGCGGGGACCCCCGGCGTGGCTACACCTTC.

The V and J genes are TRBV2 and TRBJ2-2; tentatively, D is TRBD2 (6 bases). The CDR3 has 15 amino acids. V lost 5 bases and J 4 bases, leaving 14 bases between the germline ends. From germline, CDR1 is SNHLY and CDR2 FYNNEI. The CDR3 DNA reads as TGTGCCAGCAGTCGGAGGGCCTCCTTCACCGGGGAGCTGTTTTTT. This codes for CASSRRASFTGELFF. Full variable domain (rest looked up from reference TRBV2 and TRBJ2-2): EPEVTQTPSHQVTQMGQEVILRCVPISNHLYFYWYRQILGQKVEFLVSFYNNEISEKSEIFDDQFSVERPDGSNFTLKIRSTKLEDSAMYFCASSRRASFTGELFFGEGSRLTVL.

This clonotype was observed many times. The J gene is TRBJ1-1, the V gene TRBV5-1; D remains ambiguous. The CDR3 extends over 12 amino acids. Trimming shortened V by 5 bases and J by 0 bases, and 5 bases separated the two germline ends. Germline CDR1 reads SGHRS; CDR2 reads YFSETQ. This CDR3 is CASRTLNTEAFF. The CDR3 DNA sequence: TGCGCCAGCAGGACATTGAACACTGAAGCTTTCTTT.

This clonotype was counted many times. The chain uses TRBV4-1 and TRBJ2-5; 7 nucleotides align to TRBD2. Germline trimming cut 8 bases from V and 2 bases from J; bases unmatched to any gene: 17. The CDR3 is made up of 17 amino acids. Germline assignment: CDR1 MGHRA and CDR2 YSYEKL. CDR3 residues: CASAEAEVSGSQETQYF. The CDR3 DNA is TGCGCCAGCGCCGAAGCCGAGGTTAGCGGGTCTCAAGAGACCCAGTACTTC.

This chain joins TRBV18 and TRBJ2-7; D may be TRBD1 or TRBD2 (5 bases each). The CDR3 totals 15 residues. V gave up 4 bases and J gave up 9 bases, with 22 bases separating them. Germline V CDR1 and CDR2: KGHSH, LQKENI. CDR3: CASSLGDGRPRGQYF. The CDR3 bases are TGTGCCAGCTCACTTGGGGACGGTCGGCCTAGAGGGCAGTACTTC.

In its sample, this clonotype was seen many times. The chain is built from TRBV24-1 and TRBJ2-5; possibly TRBD1 or TRBD2 for D (5 bases each). Trimming took off 2 bases at V and 5 bases at J, with 20 bases between the two ends. Germline CDR1 KGHDR, CDR2 SFDVKD. The CDR3 runs 17 residues. Written as DNA, the CDR3 is TGTGCCACCAGTGATTCGTCAAGGGGACCACCGAGGGAGACCCAGTACTTC. As protein: CATSDSSRGPPRETQYF.